The 13 T cell receptor beta chains reported below all come from one sample, sequenced in a study of regulatory T cells in long-lasting Graves disease. Assembly of TCR beta libraries relied on iRepertoire HTBI primers together with Arm-PCR of CDR3 regions. TCRdb re-called the multiplex PCR reads through MiXCR, storing one row per CDR3 protein. The top ten hold about 8.3% of the sample, which has a few hundred thousand distinct CDR3 sequences, over 14% seen once. Time point in this sample: newly diagnosed GD, antithyroid drugs for less than 3 months. The TCR library was prepared using RNA isolated from PBMCs. These records were also assigned to another study, of T cells in Graves' hyperthyroidism and ophthalmopathy.

This specimen was peripheral blood mononuclear cells (PBMCs), taken at new diagnosis, from a patient treated with antithyroid drugs. The receptor source for this set is a woman aged 40 to 49 with Graves disease.

Ten or more counts support this clonotype. The chain combines TRBV6-5 with TRBJ2-3; 7 positions agree with TRBD1. Unmatched junction bases numbered 12, after V lost 0 bases and J lost 6 bases. The CDR3 loop spans 17 amino acids. Germline CDR1 reads MNHEY; CDR2 reads SVGAGI. The CDR3 sequence: CASSYSRQGFVLDTQYF. DNA for the CDR3: TGTGCCAGCAGTTACTCACGACAGGGCTTCGTTTTGGATACGCAGTATTTT.

This clonotype showed up many times. The chain carries TRBV27 and TRBJ1-2; 7 bases are shared with TRBD1. V lost 2 bases, J lost 1 base, and 7 bases stayed unmatched. This CDR3 contains 16 residues. From germline, CDR1 is MNHEY and CDR2 SMNVEV (reference sequence). CDR3 nucleotide sequence: TGTGCCAGCAGTTTAGGCCCCAGGGGGTTTAACTATGGCTACACCTTC. Amino acids: CASSLGPRGFNYGYTF.

This clonotype was seen more than once but under ten times. The chain recombines TRBV7-2 with TRBJ1-2, with a possible D match to TRBD1 (6 bases). CDR3 length: 15 residues. Germline values: CDR1 SGHTA, CDR2 FQGNSA. Trimming removed 5 bases from V and 8 bases from J, with 21 bases in between. Here the CDR3 DNA reads TGTGCCAGCAGCCACTCGAGGGGGGGATCCGGGGGCTACACCTTC. Residues: CASSHSRGGSGGYTF.

The table lists this clonotype with many counts. The rearrangement links TRBV29-1 to TRBJ2-5; the D call may be TRBD1 or TRBD2 (5 bases each). The CDR3 has 12 amino acids. Germline V CDR1 and CDR2: SQVTM, ANQGSEA. Trimming took off 4 bases at V and 6 bases at J, with 12 bases between the two ends. CDR3 loop: CSVARDEKTQYF. The CDR3 DNA is TGCAGCGTTGCCCGGGACGAAAAGACCCAGTACTTC. The entire variable domain, with the rest obtained from reference TRBV29-1 and TRBJ2-5, is as follows: SAVISQKPSRDICQRGTSLTIQCQVDSQVTMMFWYRQQPGQSLTLIATANQGSEATYESGFVIDKFPISRPNLTFSTLTVSNMSPEDSSIYLCSVARDEKTQYFGPGTRLLVL.

This clonotype was picked up many times. The V and J genes are TRBV30 and TRBJ2-5, with D maybe TRBD2 (6 bases). This CDR3 has 13 amino acids. The ends were cut back, 0 bases at V and 5 bases at J, with 10 bases in the middle. Germline V gene lookup returns CDR1 GTSNPN and CDR2 SVGIG (reference sequence). The CDR3 protein is CAWSVRGPETQYF. CDR3 bases: TGTGCCTGGAGTGTGCGGGGTCCGGAGACCCAGTACTTC.

This clonotype was recorded a few times. This chain uses TRBV9 with TRBJ2-7, with 14 bases identical to TRBD2. CDR3 size: 15 residues. Germline assignment: CDR1 SGDLS and CDR2 YYNGEE. V lost 7 bases and J lost 5; bases outside the gene matches: 8. CDR3 in amino acids: CASSSGTSGSDEQYF. Written as DNA, the CDR3 is TGTGCCAGCTCTTCCGGGACTAGCGGGAGCGACGAGCAGTACTTC.

The gene calls are TRBV11-1 and TRBJ1-1, with D perhaps matching TRBD1 (5 bases). Germline values: CDR1 SGHAT, CDR2 FQDESV (reference sequence). CDR3 length equals 15 residues. The V gene lost 2 bases and the J gene lost 1 base, with 11 bases spanning the gap. This chain's CDR3 is CASSLSATANTEAFF. The CDR3 coding sequence is TGTGCCAGCAGCTTATCGGCGACAGCGAACACTGAAGCTTTCTTT.

This clonotype has a count of ten or more. CDR3 bases: TGTGCCAGCAGCTTAGGGACTAGCGGGGGGACCTACGAGCAGTACTTC. Protein product: CASSLGTSGGTYEQYF. The chain combines TRBV11-2 with TRBJ2-7; 14 nucleotides agree with TRBD2. Looked up from germline, CDR1 is SGHAT and CDR2 is FQNNGV. The V gene end was trimmed by 1 base and the J gene end by 2 bases; junction bases not matched to a gene: 1. CDR3 length equals 16 residues.

The V gene is TRBV4-1, the J gene TRBJ2-2; 9 nucleotides align to TRBD1. The V gene end was trimmed by 8 bases and the J gene end by 7 bases; junction bases not matched to a gene: 11. The CDR3 is 15 amino acids. Looked up from germline, CDR1 is MGHRA and CDR2 is YSYEKL. The CDR3 loop reads CASGPGQGLGGELFF. CDR3 coding DNA: TGCGCCAGCGGACCGGGACAGGGCCTGGGCGGGGAGCTGTTTTTT.

This clonotype came up a few times. The gene calls are TRBV27 and TRBJ2-7; either TRBD1 or TRBD2 may supply D (5 bases each). In germline, CDR1 is MNHEY, CDR2 SMNVEV (reference sequence). Trimming stripped 6 bases from V and 0 bases from J, with 12 bases between. This CDR3 has 14 residues. CDR3: CASRFEGISYEQYF. CDR3 DNA sequence: TGTGCCAGCAGGTTTGAGGGGATCTCCTACGAGCAGTACTTC.

This clonotype appeared a few times. The rearrangement uses TRBV6-1 and TRBJ1-3; TRBD1 agrees at 7 bases. The CDR3 is made up of 16 amino acids. Germline V gives CDR1 MNHNS, CDR2 SASEGT. With 5 bases clipped from V and 4 bases from J, the junction kept 11 bases outside the gene matches. This chain's CDR3 is CASSTGQAAEGNTIYF. Here the CDR3 DNA reads TGTGCCAGCAGTACCGGACAGGCGGCGGAAGGAAACACCATATATTTT.

This chain joins TRBV7-9 and TRBJ2-6; D not certain. Germline-derived CDR1 and CDR2 are SEHNR and FQNEAQ (reference sequence). This CDR3 is 15 amino acids long. Trimming stripped 3 bases from V and 8 bases from J, with 14 bases between. The CDR3 DNA reads as TGTGCCAGCAGCTTCGGGCCGCCCTTCCCCAACGTCCTGACTTTC. Its protein product is CASSFGPPFPNVLTF.

The CDR3 here is CASMGGRIGQPQHF. CDR3 in DNA: TGTGCCAGTATGGGGGGGCGGATTGGTCAGCCCCAGCATTTT. V gene TRBV19 combines with J gene TRBJ1-5; D might be TRBD1 (6 bases). The CDR3 extends over 14 amino acids. In germline, CDR1 is LNHDA, CDR2 SQIVND (reference sequence). V gave up 7 bases and J gave up 6 bases, with 16 bases separating them. Drawing the rest from reference TRBV19 and TRBJ1-5, the complete variable domain is DGGITQSPKYLFRKEGQNVTLSCEQNLNHDAMYWYRQDPGQGLRLIYYSQIVNDFQKGDIAEGYSVSREKKESFPLTVTSAQKNPTAFYLCASMGGRIGQPQHFGDGTRLSIL.